The 16 T cell receptor beta chains reported below all come from one sample, sequenced in a study of T-cell reconstitution after alpha-beta-depleted transplantation in children. The TCRbeta library was prepared with unique molecular identifiers. TCRdb re-derived calls from the PCR reads in MiXCR, one entry per CDR3 protein. The sample consists of 700,000 to 850,000 distinct CDR3 sequences, about 16% of them appearing once. Here the sequenced sample was PBMCs, mostly from graft donor cells, taken 360 days after TCRalphabeta/CD19-depleted stem cell transplant. These receptors were collected from a male patient between 10 and 17 years old who had a stem cell transplant for acute lymphoblastic leukemia, so the T cells may come from the graft donor.

Only a few counts were recorded for this clonotype. This chain links TRBV27 with TRBJ2-7; tentative D call: TRBD2 (7 bases). CDR3 length: 17 amino acids. CDR1 is MNHEY and CDR2 is SMNVEV in the germline V gene (reference sequence). The V gene lost 6 bases and the J gene lost 6 bases, with 27 bases spanning the gap. For the CDR3, the DNA is TGTGCCAGCAGCTCGCTCCCTAGCGGAGGGGGGGCACCCGAGCAGTACTTC. This encodes CASSSLPSGGGAPEQYF.

V gene TRBV4-1 combines with J gene TRBJ1-2; 8 bases map to TRBD1. Trimming at V came to 1 base and at J to 4 bases, leaving 8 bases not matched to a gene. Per the germline V gene, CDR1 is MGHRA and CDR2 is YSYEKL. This CDR3 contains 16 residues. The CDR3 loop reads CASSQALTGALYGYTF. DNA for the CDR3: TGCGCCAGCAGCCAAGCCCTGACAGGGGCCCTCTATGGCTACACCTTC.

This clonotype was seen only a few times. The rearrangement links TRBV29-1 to TRBJ2-7, with D unresolved. Germline V gene sequence: CDR1 SQVTM, CDR2 ANQGSEA. The CDR3 sequence is 11 residues long. Trimming left V 6 bases short and J 1 base short, with 7 bases between. Written as DNA, the CDR3 is TGCAGCGTAGCAGAATCCTACGAGCAGTACTTC. Amino acid sequence: CSVAESYEQYF.

This clonotype has just a few counts. The rearrangement links TRBV7-9 to TRBJ2-1; 8 positions match TRBD2. The ends lost 3 bases at V and 8 bases at J; junction bases unmatched: 9. This CDR3 contains 15 residues. CDR1 is SEHNR and CDR2 is FQNEAQ in the germline V gene (reference sequence). CDR3 sequence: CASSFGSGISDEQFF. In nucleotides, the CDR3 is TGTGCCAGCAGCTTTGGTAGCGGGATTTCCGATGAGCAGTTCTTC.

This clonotype was counted a few times. The rearrangement links TRBV7-9 to TRBJ1-3; D is unresolved. Germline CDR1 and CDR2: SEHNR and FQNEAQ (reference sequence). Deletions cut 3 bases from V and 3 bases from J, with 18 bases between. CDR3 length equals 17 residues. The chain's CDR3 is CASSFLPGKHRGNTIYF. DNA of the CDR3: TGTGCCAGCAGCTTTCTCCCCGGGAAACATCGTGGAAACACCATATATTTT.

This clonotype occurred many times. The chain couples TRBV12-3 or TRBV12-4 to TRBJ2-3; the D gene is possibly TRBD2 (6 bases). The V end was cut by 6 bases, the J end by 11 bases, with 21 bases between. CDR3 length: 14 residues. CDR3 amino acids: CASSRGANPPGQYF. For the CDR3, the DNA is TGTGCCAGCAGCCGCGGGGCTAACCCCCCAGGGCAGTATTTT.

This clonotype was detected many times. The chain couples TRBV7-2 to TRBJ2-3; no clear D. The length of the CDR3 is 15 residues. The V end was cut by 3 bases, the J end by 0 bases, with 10 bases between. CDR1 is SGHTA and CDR2 is FQGNSA in the germline V gene. CDR3 in amino acids: CASSFRAASTDTQYF. CDR3 DNA sequence: TGTGCCAGCAGCTTCCGTGCGGCCAGCACAGATACGCAGTATTTT.

This clonotype was detected many times. The rearrangement uses TRBV25-1 and TRBJ2-3; 9 nucleotides align to TRBD2. CDR1 and CDR2 (germline): MGHDK, SYGVNS. Germline trimming cut 4 bases from V and 2 bases from J; bases unmatched to any gene: 7. CDR3 length: 16 residues. The CDR3 loop reads CASSVNSGSFTDTQYF. As DNA, the CDR3 is TGTGCCAGCAGTGTCAATAGCGGGAGTTTCACAGATACGCAGTATTTT.

The V call is TRBV7-2, the J call TRBJ1-2, with a possible D match to TRBD1 (5 bases). This CDR3 spans 16 amino acids. Germline CDR1 and CDR2: SGHTA and FQGNSA. Trimming cost V 1 base and J 4 bases, with 16 bases left between them. In DNA, the CDR3 is TGTGCCAGCAGCTTAGTACACGGGGCGCCGGGCTATGGCTACACCTTC. Its translation: CASSLVHGAPGYGYTF.

This clonotype was observed a handful of times. The gene calls are TRBV11-2 and TRBJ2-7; TRBD2 might be the D (5 bases). There are 13 residues in the CDR3. CDR1 is SGHAT and CDR2 is FQNNGV in the germline V gene. Trimming removed 1 base at V and 6 bases at J, with 10 bases between. CDR3: CASSLVRGSEQYF. The CDR3 DNA reads TGTGCCAGCAGCTTAGTGAGAGGGAGCGAGCAGTACTTC.

The chain is built from TRBV9 and TRBJ2-7, with 9 positions matching TRBD1. In germline, CDR1 is SGDLS, CDR2 YYNGEE. V trimming: 3 bases; J trimming: 3 bases; junction bases outside the gene matches: 4. This CDR3 spans 14 amino acids. The CDR3, as DNA: TGTGCCAGCAGCGAGATGGGACAGGGCTACGAGCAGTACTTC. The encoded protein is CASSEMGQGYEQYF.

This clonotype was detected only a few times. The chain links TRBV28 to TRBJ2-7; TRBD2 matches at 11 bases. Germline CDR1 and CDR2: MDHEN and SYDVKM. CDR3 length equals 17 residues. V lost 3 bases, J lost 0 bases, and 7 bases stayed unmatched. CDR3 nucleotide sequence: TGTGCCAGCAGTTTCCAGACTAGCGGGGATAGCTCCTACGAGCAGTACTTC. Amino acids: CASSFQTSGDSSYEQYF.

This clonotype was observed a handful of times. This CDR3 reads CASGRGLENIQYF. The CDR3, as DNA: TGTGCTAGTGGTCGGGGTTTAGAGAACATTCAGTACTTC. The rearrangement joins TRBV12-5 to TRBJ2-4; TRBD2 is a possible D gene (5 bases). Germline V gene data show CDR1 as LGHNT and CDR2 as FRNRAP. Trimming removed 5 bases from V and 7 bases from J, with 12 bases in between. This CDR3 region has 13 residues.

This clonotype came up a few times. The chain carries TRBV2 and TRBJ1-5, with D tentatively TRBD1 (5 bases). This CDR3 is built from 17 residues. With 6 bases removed from V and 0 bases from J, the gap between germline ends came to 18 bases. Germline V gene data show CDR1 as SNHLY and CDR2 as FYNNEI. This CDR3 is CASSDLGARYSNQPQHF. The CDR3 bases are TGTGCCAGCAGCGACCTCGGGGCACGGTATAGCAATCAGCCCCAGCATTTT.

This clonotype appeared a few times. V and J are TRBV5-1 and TRBJ2-7; 8 nucleotides align to TRBD2. The CDR3 is made up of 15 amino acids. Germline trimming cut 0 bases from V and 2 bases from J; bases unmatched to any gene: 4. CDR1 is SGHRS and CDR2 is YFSETQ in the germline V gene. This CDR3 is CASSLERERPYEQYF. The CDR3 bases are TGCGCCAGCAGCTTGGAGCGGGAGAGGCCCTACGAGCAGTACTTC.

The rearrangement links TRBV20-1 to TRBJ2-7; no reliable D call. The CDR3 runs 12 residues. V gave up 6 bases and J gave up 2 bases, with 11 bases separating them. Germline V gives CDR1 DFQATT, CDR2 SNEGSKA (reference sequence). The CDR3: CSAERLTYEQYF. The DNA of the CDR3 is TGCAGTGCAGAACGACTTACCTACGAGCAGTACTTC.